Presented here are 20 T cell receptor beta chains from one specimen sequenced in a study of T cells in Graves' hyperthyroidism and ophthalmopathy. It was RNA transcripts that yielded the amplified TCR beta CDR3 regions. Initially, a first-round RT-PCR of the TCR CDR3 employed the HTBI primer set. Via MiXCR, TCRdb re-called the multiplex PCR reads, giving one row per CDR3 protein. This repertoire shows fewer than 200,000 distinct CDR3 sequences, over 8% found once; its top ten account for approximately 20%. The material sequenced was blood. The receptors derive from a woman aged 18-29 years with Graves' hyperthyroidism that later progressed to Graves' ophthalmopathy.

The chain couples TRBV6-1 to TRBJ2-1, with 7 bases fitting TRBD1. CDR1 and CDR2 (germline): MNHNS, SASEGT. CDR3 length equals 14 residues. Unmatched junction bases numbered 6, after V lost 5 bases and J lost 5 bases. CDR3 nucleotides: TGTGCCAGCAGTTCTGAGGGACAGCACAATGAGCAGTTCTTC. This translates into CASSSEGQHNEQFF.

Many counts were recorded for this clonotype. V gene TRBV28 combines with J gene TRBJ1-1; 9 bases fit TRBD1. After removal of 6 bases from V and 6 bases from J, the junction contained 11 bases not matched to a gene. CDR1 MDHEN and CDR2 SYDVKM come from the germline V gene. The CDR3 spans 15 residues. The CDR3 here is CASSPGGQGIAEAFF. CDR3 coding DNA: TGTGCCAGCAGCCCGGGGGGACAGGGTATCGCTGAAGCTTTCTTT.

This clonotype was picked up a small number of times. The chain is built from TRBV14 and TRBJ1-6; D perhaps matches TRBD1 (5 bases). V lost 4 bases and J lost 5, with 9 bases in between. The CDR3 length is 14 residues. The germline V gene encodes CDR1 SGHDN and CDR2 FVKESK. This chain's CDR3 is CASSRGANNSPLHF. The CDR3 nucleotides are TGTGCCAGCAGCCGAGGGGCGAATAATTCACCCCTCCACTTT.

There are many counts of this clonotype. The V gene is TRBV29-1, the J gene TRBJ2-5; 10 nucleotides align to TRBD1. The CDR3 has 16 residues. Looked up from germline, CDR1 is SQVTM and CDR2 is ANQGSEA. V trimming: 4 bases; J trimming: 5 bases; junction bases outside the gene matches: 13. CDR3 loop: CSVVIPGTGASETQYF. Written as DNA, the CDR3 is TGCAGCGTTGTGATACCGGGGACAGGGGCTTCCGAGACCCAGTACTTC.

This clonotype has at least ten counts. V usage is TRBV2 and J usage is TRBJ1-1, with a possible D match to TRBD1 (6 bases). The CDR3 runs 14 residues. V lost 4 bases, J lost 0 bases, and 9 bases lay in between. CDR1 SNHLY and CDR2 FYNNEI come from the germline V gene. The chain's CDR3 is CASSVGGMNTEAFF. The DNA for the CDR3 is TGTGCCAGCAGTGTAGGGGGGATGAACACTGAAGCTTTCTTT.

This chain connects TRBV3-1 to TRBJ1-6; D gene ambiguous. The CDR3 is 16 residues long. V dropped 1 base and J dropped 0 bases, with 7 bases sitting between them. CDR1 and CDR2 from the germline V gene are LGHDT and YNNKEL (reference sequence). The CDR3 here is CASSQGTDSYNSPLHF. The CDR3 nucleotides are TGTGCCAGCAGCCAAGGTACAGACTCCTATAATTCACCCCTCCACTTT.

A remark on this clonotype: A much larger clone differs by one base, so this may be a read error. The rearrangement joins TRBV6-2 or TRBV6-3 to TRBJ2-3; a possible D gene is TRBD2 (5 bases). Germline CDR1 MNHEY, CDR2 SVGEGT. V was pared by 1 base and J by 8 bases, with 19 bases between. The CDR3 extends over 16 amino acids. For the CDR3, the DNA is TGTGCCAGCAGTTACTTTGCTAGCAGGCACCTCACTACGCAGTATTTT. It encodes CASSYFASRHLTTQYF.

This clonotype was counted only a few times. Mismatch with germline at one junction end may stem from a read error. The V gene is TRBV6-1, the J gene TRBJ2-2, with TRBD2 as a possible D gene (5 bases). The CDR3 loop spans 16 amino acids. Germline-derived CDR1 and CDR2 are MNHNS and SASEGT. CDR3: CASSQARVGNTGELFF. In DNA form, the CDR3 reads TGTGCCAGCAGTCAAGCGAGGGTGGGAAACACCGGGGAGCTGTTTTTT.

The chain couples TRBV6-5 to TRBJ2-2, with no clear D. With 0 bases removed from V and 7 bases from J, the gap between germline ends came to 15 bases. This CDR3 region has 16 residues. Per the germline V gene, CDR1 is MNHEY and CDR2 is SVGAGI. The CDR3 bases are TGTGCCAGCAGTTACTCACCGGGCGACCCAGGCGGGGAGCTGTTTTTT. It yields the protein CASSYSPGDPGGELFF.

This clonotype was found many times. The chain uses TRBV24-1 and TRBJ1-1; TRBD1 is a possible D gene (6 bases). Per germline, CDR1 KGHDR and CDR2 SFDVKD. The CDR3 length is 13 residues. V was pared by 7 bases and J by 4 bases, with 12 bases between. The CDR3 sequence is CATSKGEGTEAFF. CDR3 bases: TGTGCCACCAGCAAGGGGGAGGGCACTGAAGCTTTCTTT.

The table lists this clonotype with many counts. The V gene is TRBV25-1, the J gene TRBJ2-7, with 9 bases that match TRBD1. The junction had 10 bases not matched to a gene; V was cut back by 2 bases and J by 5 bases. Germline assignment: CDR1 MGHDK and CDR2 SYGVNS. The CDR3 covers 16 residues. CDR3 in amino acids: CASSEAGQGSRDEQYF. The CDR3 nucleotides read TGTGCCAGCAGTGAAGCAGGACAGGGGTCGCGAGACGAGCAGTACTTC.

This clonotype was recorded many times. The rearrangement joins TRBV20-1 to TRBJ2-7; possibly TRBD2 for D (6 bases). Trimming pared 6 bases from V and 5 bases from J, leaving 20 bases between. CDR1 DFQATT and CDR2 SNEGSKA come from the germline V gene (reference sequence). This CDR3 region has 14 residues. CDR3 protein: CSATGTAGPDEQYF. In DNA, the CDR3 is TGCAGTGCAACCGGGACGGCGGGGCCCGACGAGCAGTACTTC.

The chain links TRBV5-1 to TRBJ2-5; 7 bases are shared with TRBD1. The CDR3 extends over 14 amino acids. V lost 4 bases, J lost 5 bases, and 8 bases stayed unmatched. The V gene's germline CDR1 is SGHRS and CDR2 YFSETQ. As DNA, the CDR3 is TGCGCCAGCAGCCTGGGACCCAGGGGGGAGACCCAGTACTTC. Its translation: CASSLGPRGETQYF.

This clonotype was seen a few times. The rearrangement joins TRBV5-6 to TRBJ2-5; 8 bases align to TRBD1. Trimming removed 2 bases from V and 4 bases from J; junction bases left unmatched: 1. Germline V gene data show CDR1 as SGHDT and CDR2 as YYEEEE. This CDR3 is built from 13 residues. The CDR3 reads CASSFDRGETQYF. For the CDR3, the DNA is TGTGCCAGCAGCTTTGACAGGGGAGAGACCCAGTACTTC.

At least ten counts were recorded for this clonotype. The V and J genes are TRBV6-1 and TRBJ2-7, with 9 nucleotides matching TRBD1. The CDR3 sequence is 15 residues long. Germline V gene lookup returns CDR1 MNHNS and CDR2 SASEGT. V gave up 7 bases and J gave up 3 bases; unmatched junction bases: 10. CDR3 coding DNA: TGTGCCAGCACAGTACCCGGGACAGGGAACTACGAGCAGTACTTC. This sequence encodes CASTVPGTGNYEQYF.

The chain couples TRBV24-1 to TRBJ2-7, with 8 bases matching TRBD1. V shed 4 bases and J 4 bases; nucleotides not matched to a gene: 5. This CDR3 region has 14 residues. Germline lookup yields CDR1 KGHDR and CDR2 SFDVKD. CDR3 sequence (DNA): TGTGCCACCAGTGACCCCGGGACAGGATACGAGCAGTACTTC. This translates into CATSDPGTGYEQYF.

There are many counts of this clonotype. This chain connects TRBV6-1 to TRBJ2-3; 8 bases are shared with TRBD1. Germline trimming cut 1 base from V and 7 bases from J; bases unmatched to any gene: 4. The CDR3 spans 14 residues. Germline V lookup: CDR1 MNHNS, CDR2 SASEGT. DNA of the CDR3: TGTGCCAGCAGTGAAGTCAGGGGGCTAAATACGCAGTATTTT. Its protein is CASSEVRGLNTQYF.

The gene calls are TRBV20-1 and TRBJ2-5; D possibly corresponds to TRBD1 (5 bases). The V gene lost 4 bases and the J gene lost 0 bases, with 9 bases spanning the gap. The CDR3 length is 13 residues. CDR1 is DFQATT and CDR2 is SNEGSKA in the germline V gene (reference sequence). CDR3 amino acids: CSATHRYQETQYF. CDR3 nucleotides: TGCAGTGCTACCCACAGGTACCAAGAGACCCAGTACTTC.

This clonotype was observed many times. J is TRBJ1-2 and V is TRBV12-3 or TRBV12-4, with no clear D. This CDR3 comprises 11 residues. V was cut by 3 bases and J by 14 bases, with 13 bases left in between. The CDR3 loop is CASSFSGGRTF. The CDR3 nucleotides are TGTGCCAGCAGTTTTTCTGGTGGGAGGACCTTC.

A few counts support this clonotype. The V gene is TRBV19, the J gene TRBJ2-7, with D possibly called TRBD1 or TRBD2 (6 bases each). Germline CDR1 and CDR2: LNHDA and SQIVND (reference sequence). This CDR3 spans 15 amino acids. The V gene lost 6 bases and the J gene lost 0 bases, with 15 bases spanning the gap. CDR3 bases: TGTGCCAGTAGCACCCAGGGGAGGAGCTCCTACGAGCAGTACTTC. Protein: CASSTQGRSSYEQYF.